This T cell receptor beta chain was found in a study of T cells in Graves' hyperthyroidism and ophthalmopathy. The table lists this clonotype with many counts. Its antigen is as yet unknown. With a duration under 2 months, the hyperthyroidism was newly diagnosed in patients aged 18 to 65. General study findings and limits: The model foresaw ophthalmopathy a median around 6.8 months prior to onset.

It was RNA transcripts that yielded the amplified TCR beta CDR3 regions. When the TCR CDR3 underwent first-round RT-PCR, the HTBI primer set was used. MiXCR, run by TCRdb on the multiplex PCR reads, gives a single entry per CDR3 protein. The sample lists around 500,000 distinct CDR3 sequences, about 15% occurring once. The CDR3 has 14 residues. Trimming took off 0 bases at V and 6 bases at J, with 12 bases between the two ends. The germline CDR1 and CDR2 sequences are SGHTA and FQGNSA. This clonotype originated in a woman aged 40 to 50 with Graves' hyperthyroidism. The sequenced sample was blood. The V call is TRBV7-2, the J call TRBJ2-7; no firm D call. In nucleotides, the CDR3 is TGTGCCAGCAGCTTAGCACCAGGTTCATCCGAGCAGTACTTC. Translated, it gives CASSLAPGSSEQYF.